This passage covers 6 T cell receptor beta chains from one sample sequenced in a study of T cells in tuberculosis. Only in-frame clones appear in the TCRdb table, and some are missing; sequencing was by immunoSEQ multiplex PCR. Found here are around 35,000 clones, approximately 90% of them singletons; the top ten hold approximately 2.4%. Time point here: new active TB diagnosis, blood taken before or within 7 days of starting treatment. The material sequenced was PBMCs, taken at tuberculosis diagnosis. The receptors shown here come from an adult with tuberculosis.

The gene calls are TRBV25-1 and TRBJ1-3; 7 bases are shared with TRBD1. Germline values: CDR1 MGHDK, CDR2 SYGVNS. The CDR3 is 15 amino acids. V lost 4 bases to trimming and J lost 0 bases; unmatched junction nucleotides: 3. CDR3 DNA: TGTGCCAGCAGTGGCGACAGGGTCTCTGGAAACACCATATATTTT. This translates into CASSGDRVSGNTIYF.

CDR3 in DNA: TGTGCCAGCAATCAGGGAGGCGGGGGGGCCATCGATGAGCAGTTCTTC. Protein product: CASNQGGGGAIDEQFF. V usage is TRBV5-4 and J usage is TRBJ2-1; TRBD2 aligns across 9 bases. The germline V gene encodes CDR1 SGHNT and CDR2 YYREEE (reference sequence). The CDR3 runs to 16 residues. V dropped 6 bases and J dropped 8; count of bases not matched to a gene: 15.

In this sample, this clone turned up once. The J gene is TRBJ2-1, the V gene TRBV12-5; D remains ambiguous. This CDR3 has 11 residues. Per germline, CDR1 LGHNT and CDR2 FRNRAP. The germline V and J ends were trimmed by 6 bases and 9 bases, with 9 bases remaining between them. The chain's CDR3 is CASGPGFEQFF. In DNA form, the CDR3 reads TGTGCTAGTGGCCCCGGTTTTGAGCAGTTCTTC.

CDR3 residues: CASSSSAEAFF. The CDR3 DNA reads TGTGCCAGCAGCTCTTCGGCTGAAGCTTTCTTT. This chain joins TRBV9 and TRBJ1-1; D is unresolved. The CDR3 sequence is 11 residues long. V lost 4 bases and J 6 bases, leaving 7 bases between the germline ends. CDR1 is SGDLS and CDR2 is YYNGEE in the germline V gene.

V and J are TRBV6-1 and TRBJ1-2; 8 nucleotides match TRBD1. The germline V gene encodes CDR1 MNHNS and CDR2 SASEGT. This CDR3 contains 14 residues. V dropped 6 bases and J dropped 2; count of bases not matched to a gene: 5. CDR3 in amino acids: CASRRDRLNYGYTF. The CDR3 DNA reads as TGTGCCAGCAGGAGGGACAGGCTCAACTATGGCTACACCTTC.

The rearrangement joins TRBV4-3 to TRBJ1-4; no firm D call. V shed 4 bases and J shed 4 bases, with 10 bases lying between them. This CDR3 is built from 14 residues. CDR1 LGHNA and CDR2 YSLEER come from the germline V gene. CDR3 loop: CASSLGSHNEKLFF. The CDR3 bases are TGCGCCAGCAGCCTCGGGTCCCATAATGAAAAACTGTTTTTT.